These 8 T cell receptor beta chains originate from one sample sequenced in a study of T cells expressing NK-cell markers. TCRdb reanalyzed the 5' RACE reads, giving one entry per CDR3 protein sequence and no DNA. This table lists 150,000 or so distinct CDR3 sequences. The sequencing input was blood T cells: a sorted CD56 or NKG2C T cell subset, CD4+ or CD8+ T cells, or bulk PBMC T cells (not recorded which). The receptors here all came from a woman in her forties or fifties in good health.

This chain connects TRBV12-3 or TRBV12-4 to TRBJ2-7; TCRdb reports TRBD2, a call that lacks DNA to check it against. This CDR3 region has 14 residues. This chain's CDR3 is CASSATLAGYEQYF.

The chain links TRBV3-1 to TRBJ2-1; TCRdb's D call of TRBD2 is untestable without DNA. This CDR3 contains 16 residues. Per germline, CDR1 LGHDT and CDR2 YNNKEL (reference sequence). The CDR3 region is CASSPTLRGYYNEQFF.

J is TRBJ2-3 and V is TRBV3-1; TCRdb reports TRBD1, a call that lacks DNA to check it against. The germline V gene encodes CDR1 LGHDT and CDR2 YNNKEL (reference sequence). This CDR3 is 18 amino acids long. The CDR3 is CASSQGLARGLSTDTQYF.

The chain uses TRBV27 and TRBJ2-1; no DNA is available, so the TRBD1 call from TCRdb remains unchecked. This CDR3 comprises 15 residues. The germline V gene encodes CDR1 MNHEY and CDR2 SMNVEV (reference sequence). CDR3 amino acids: CASSIGQGWYNEQFF.

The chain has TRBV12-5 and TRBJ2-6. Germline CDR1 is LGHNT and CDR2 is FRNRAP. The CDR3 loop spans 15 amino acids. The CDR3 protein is CASGFWGSGANVLTF.

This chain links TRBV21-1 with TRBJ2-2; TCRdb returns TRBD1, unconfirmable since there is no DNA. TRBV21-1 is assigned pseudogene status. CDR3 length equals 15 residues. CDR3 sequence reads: CASPGQGVNTGELFF.

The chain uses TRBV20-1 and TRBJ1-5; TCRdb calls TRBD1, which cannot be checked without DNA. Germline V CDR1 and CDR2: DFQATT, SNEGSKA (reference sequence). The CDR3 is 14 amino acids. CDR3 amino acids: CSASGEGTYQPQHF.

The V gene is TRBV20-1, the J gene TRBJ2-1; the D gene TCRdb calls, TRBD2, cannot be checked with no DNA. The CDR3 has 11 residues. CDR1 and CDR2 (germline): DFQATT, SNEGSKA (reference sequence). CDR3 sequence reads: CSAREGSEQFF.